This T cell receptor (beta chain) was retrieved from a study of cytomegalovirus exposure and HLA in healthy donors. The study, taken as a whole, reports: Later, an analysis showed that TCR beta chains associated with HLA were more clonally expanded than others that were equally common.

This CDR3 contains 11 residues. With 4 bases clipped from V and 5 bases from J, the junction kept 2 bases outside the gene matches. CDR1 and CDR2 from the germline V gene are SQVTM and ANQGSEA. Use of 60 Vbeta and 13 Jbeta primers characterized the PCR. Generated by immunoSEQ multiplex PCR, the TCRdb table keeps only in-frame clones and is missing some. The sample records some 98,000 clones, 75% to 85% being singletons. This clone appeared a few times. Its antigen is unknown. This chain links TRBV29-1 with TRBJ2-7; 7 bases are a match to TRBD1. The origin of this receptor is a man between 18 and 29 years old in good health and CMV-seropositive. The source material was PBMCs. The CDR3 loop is CSVGDSDEQYF. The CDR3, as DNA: TGCAGCGTTGGGGACAGTGACGAGCAGTACTTC.